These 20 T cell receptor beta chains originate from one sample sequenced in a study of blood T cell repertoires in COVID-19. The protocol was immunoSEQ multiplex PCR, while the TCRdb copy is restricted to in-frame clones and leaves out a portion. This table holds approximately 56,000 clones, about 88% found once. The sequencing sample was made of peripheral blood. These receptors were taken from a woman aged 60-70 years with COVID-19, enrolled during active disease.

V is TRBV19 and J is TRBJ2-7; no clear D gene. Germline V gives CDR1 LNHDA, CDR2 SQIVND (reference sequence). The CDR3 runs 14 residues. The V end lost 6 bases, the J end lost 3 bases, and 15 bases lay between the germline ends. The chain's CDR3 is CASSPPPQHYEQYF. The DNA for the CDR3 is TGTGCCAGTAGCCCCCCGCCCCAACACTACGAGCAGTACTTC.

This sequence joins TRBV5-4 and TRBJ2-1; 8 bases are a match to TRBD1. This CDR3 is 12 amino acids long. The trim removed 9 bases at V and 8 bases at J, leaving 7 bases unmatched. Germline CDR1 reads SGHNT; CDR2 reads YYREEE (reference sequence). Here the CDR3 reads CATLDRADEQFF. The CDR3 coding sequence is TGTGCCACCTTGGACAGGGCCGATGAGCAGTTCTTC.

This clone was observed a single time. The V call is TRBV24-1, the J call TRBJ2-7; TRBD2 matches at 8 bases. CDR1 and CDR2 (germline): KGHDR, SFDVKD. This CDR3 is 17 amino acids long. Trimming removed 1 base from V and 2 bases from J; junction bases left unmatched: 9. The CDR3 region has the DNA TGTGCCACCAGTGATTTTGGGACTAGGAGGGTAGCCTACGAGCAGTACTTC. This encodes CATSDFGTRRVAYEQYF.

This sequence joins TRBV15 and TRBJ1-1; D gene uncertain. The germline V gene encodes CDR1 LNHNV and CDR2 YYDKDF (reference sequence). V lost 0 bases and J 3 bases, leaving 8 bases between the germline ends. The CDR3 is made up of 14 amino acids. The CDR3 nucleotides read TGTGCCACCAGCAGAGATACACAGTACACTGAAGCTTTCTTT. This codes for CATSRDTQYTEAFF.

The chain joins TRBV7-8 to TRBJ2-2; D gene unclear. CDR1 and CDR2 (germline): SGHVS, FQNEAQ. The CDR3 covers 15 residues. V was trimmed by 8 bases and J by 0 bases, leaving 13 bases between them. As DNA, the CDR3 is TGTGCCAGCTTGAAACCACTTTCGAACACCGGGGAGCTGTTTTTT. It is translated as CASLKPLSNTGELFF.

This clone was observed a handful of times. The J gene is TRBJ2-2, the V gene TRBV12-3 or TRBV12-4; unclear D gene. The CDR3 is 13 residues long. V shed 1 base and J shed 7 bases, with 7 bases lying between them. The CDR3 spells CASSLDGLGELFF. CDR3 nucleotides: TGTGCCAGCAGTTTAGATGGCCTCGGGGAGCTGTTTTTT.

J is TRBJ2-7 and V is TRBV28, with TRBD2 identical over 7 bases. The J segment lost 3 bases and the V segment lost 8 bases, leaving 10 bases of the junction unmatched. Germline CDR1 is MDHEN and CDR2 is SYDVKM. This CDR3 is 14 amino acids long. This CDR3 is CASGVGGRNYEQYF. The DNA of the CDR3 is TGTGCCAGCGGAGTCGGCGGGAGAAACTACGAGCAGTACTTC.

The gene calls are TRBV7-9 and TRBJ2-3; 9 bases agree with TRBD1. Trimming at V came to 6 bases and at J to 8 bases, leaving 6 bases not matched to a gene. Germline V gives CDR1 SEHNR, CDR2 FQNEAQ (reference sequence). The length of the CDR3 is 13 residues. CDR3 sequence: CASSSTGGSTQYF. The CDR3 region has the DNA TGTGCCAGCAGTTCTACAGGGGGCTCTACGCAGTATTTT. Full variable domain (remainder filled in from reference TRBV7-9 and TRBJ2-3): DTGVSQNPRHKITKRGQNVTFRCDPISEHNRLYWYRQTLGQGPEFLTYFQNEAQLEKSRLLSDRFSAERPKGSFSTLEIQRTEQGDSAMYLCASSSTGGSTQYFGPGTRLTVL.

The CDR3 DNA is TGTGCCAGCAGCTCCTCCGACACTGTAGAGCATTTT. Translating it yields CASSSSDTVEHF. The rearrangement links TRBV6-6 to TRBJ1-5, with D hard to call. The V and J ends lost 6 bases and 14 bases respectively, with 17 bases between them. The length of the CDR3 is 12 residues. Germline V lookup: CDR1 MNHNY, CDR2 SVGAGI (reference sequence).

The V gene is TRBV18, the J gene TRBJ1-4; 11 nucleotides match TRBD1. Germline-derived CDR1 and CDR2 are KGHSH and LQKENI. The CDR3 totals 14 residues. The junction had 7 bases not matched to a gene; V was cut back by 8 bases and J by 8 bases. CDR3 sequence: CASHRGQGDEKLFF. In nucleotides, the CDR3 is TGTGCCAGCCACAGGGGACAGGGGGACGAAAAACTGTTTTTT.

CDR3 sequence: CAIRTGQLGNTIYF. CDR3 coding DNA: TGTGCCATCAGGACCGGACAGCTTGGAAACACCATATATTTT. The V gene is TRBV10-3, the J gene TRBJ1-3; D is perhaps TRBD1 (6 bases). V gave up 6 bases and J gave up 3 bases, with 12 bases separating them. CDR3 length: 14 residues. Germline-derived CDR1 and CDR2 are ENHRY and SYGVKD.

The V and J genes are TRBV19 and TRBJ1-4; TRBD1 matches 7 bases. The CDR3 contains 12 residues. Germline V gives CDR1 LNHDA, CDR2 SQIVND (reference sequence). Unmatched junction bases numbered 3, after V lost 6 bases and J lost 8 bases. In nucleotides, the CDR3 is TGTGCCAGTAGCGGACAGGCGGAAAAACTGTTTTTT. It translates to CASSGQAEKLFF.

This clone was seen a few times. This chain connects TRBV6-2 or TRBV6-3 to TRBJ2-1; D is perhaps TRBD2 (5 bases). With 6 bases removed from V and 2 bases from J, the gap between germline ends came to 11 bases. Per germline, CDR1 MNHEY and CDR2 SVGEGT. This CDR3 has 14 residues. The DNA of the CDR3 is TGTGCCAGCAGCCACCGGGATCCCTACAATGAGCAGTTCTTC. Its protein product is CASSHRDPYNEQFF.

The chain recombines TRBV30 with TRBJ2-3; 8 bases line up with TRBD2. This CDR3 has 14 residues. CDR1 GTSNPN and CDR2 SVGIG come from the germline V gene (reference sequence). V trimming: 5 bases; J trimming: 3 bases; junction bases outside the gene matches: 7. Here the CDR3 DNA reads TGTGCCTGGGCTCGGGGGGGCAAAACAGATACGCAGTATTTT. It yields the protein CAWARGGKTDTQYF.

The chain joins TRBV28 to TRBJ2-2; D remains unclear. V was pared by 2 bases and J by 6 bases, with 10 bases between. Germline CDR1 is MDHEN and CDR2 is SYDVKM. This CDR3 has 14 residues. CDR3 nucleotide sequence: TGTGCCAGCAGTTTAAGAGATTTGGCCGGGGAGCTGTTTTTT. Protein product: CASSLRDLAGELFF. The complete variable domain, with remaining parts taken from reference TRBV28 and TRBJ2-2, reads DVKVTQSSRYLVKRTGEKVFLECVQDMDHENMFWYRQDPGLGLRLIYFSYDVKMKEKGDIPEGYSVSREKKERFSLILESASTNQTSMYLCASSLRDLAGELFFGEGSRLTVL.

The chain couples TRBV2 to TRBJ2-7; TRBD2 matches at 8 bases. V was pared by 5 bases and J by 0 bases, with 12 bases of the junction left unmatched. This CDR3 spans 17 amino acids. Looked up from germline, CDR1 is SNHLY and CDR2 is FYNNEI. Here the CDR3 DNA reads TGTGCCAGCAGTCCCTGGGGTGGTAGCGGGGCCTCCTACGAGCAGTACTTC. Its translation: CASSPWGGSGASYEQYF.

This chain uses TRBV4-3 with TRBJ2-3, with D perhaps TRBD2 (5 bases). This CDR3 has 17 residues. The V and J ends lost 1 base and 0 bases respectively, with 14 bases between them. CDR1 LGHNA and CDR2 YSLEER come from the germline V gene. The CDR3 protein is CASSQAPASPSTDTQYF. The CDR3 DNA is TGCGCCAGCAGCCAAGCCCCGGCTAGCCCGAGCACAGATACGCAGTATTTT.

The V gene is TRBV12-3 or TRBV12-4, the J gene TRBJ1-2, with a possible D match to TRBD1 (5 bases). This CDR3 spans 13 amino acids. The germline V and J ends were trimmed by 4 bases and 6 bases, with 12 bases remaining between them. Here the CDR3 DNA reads TGTGCCAGCAGTTACTCAGGACACAATGGCTACACCTTC. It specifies CASSYSGHNGYTF.

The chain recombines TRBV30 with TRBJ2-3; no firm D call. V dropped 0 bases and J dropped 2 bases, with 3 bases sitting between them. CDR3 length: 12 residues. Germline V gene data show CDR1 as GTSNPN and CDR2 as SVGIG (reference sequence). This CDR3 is CAWSVATDTQYF. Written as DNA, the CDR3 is TGTGCCTGGAGTGTGGCCACAGATACGCAGTATTTT.

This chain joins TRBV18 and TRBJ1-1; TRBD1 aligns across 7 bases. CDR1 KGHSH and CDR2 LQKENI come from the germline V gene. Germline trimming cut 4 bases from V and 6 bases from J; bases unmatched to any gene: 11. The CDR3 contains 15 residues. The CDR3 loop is CASSRNTGVGAEAFF. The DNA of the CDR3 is TGTGCCAGCTCACGAAACACAGGGGTTGGGGCTGAAGCTTTCTTT. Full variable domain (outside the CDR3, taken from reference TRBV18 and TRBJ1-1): NAGVMQNPRHLVRRRGQEARLRCSPMKGHSHVYWYRQLPEEGLKFMVYLQKENIIDESGMPKERFSAEFPKEGPSILRIQQVVRGDSAAYFCASSRNTGVGAEAFFGQGTRLTVV.